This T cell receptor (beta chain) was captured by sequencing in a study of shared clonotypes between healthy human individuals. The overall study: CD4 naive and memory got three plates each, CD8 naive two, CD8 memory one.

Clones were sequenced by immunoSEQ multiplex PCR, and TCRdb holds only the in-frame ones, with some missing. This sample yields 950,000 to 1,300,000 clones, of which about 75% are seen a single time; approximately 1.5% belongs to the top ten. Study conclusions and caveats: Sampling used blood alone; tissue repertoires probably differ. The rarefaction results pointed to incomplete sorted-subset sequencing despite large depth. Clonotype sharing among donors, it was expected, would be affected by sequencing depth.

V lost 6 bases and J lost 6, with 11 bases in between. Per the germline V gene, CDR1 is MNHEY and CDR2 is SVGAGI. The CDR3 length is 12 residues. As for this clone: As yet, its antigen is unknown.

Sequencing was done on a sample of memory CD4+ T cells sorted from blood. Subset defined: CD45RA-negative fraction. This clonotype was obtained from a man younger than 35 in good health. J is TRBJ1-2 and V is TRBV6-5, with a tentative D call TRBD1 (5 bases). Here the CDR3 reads CASRSGRDGYTF. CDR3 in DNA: TGTGCCAGCAGGTCAGGGAGGGATGGCTACACCTTC.